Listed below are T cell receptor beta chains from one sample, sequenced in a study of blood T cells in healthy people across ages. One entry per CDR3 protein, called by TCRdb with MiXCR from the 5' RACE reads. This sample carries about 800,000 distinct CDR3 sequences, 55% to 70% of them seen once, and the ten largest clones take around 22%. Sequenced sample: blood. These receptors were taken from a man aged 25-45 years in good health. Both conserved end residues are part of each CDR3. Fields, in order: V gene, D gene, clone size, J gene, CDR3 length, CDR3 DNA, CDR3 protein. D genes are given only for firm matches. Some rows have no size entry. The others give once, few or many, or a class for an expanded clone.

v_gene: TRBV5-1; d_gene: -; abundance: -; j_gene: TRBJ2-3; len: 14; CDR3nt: TGCGCCACCCAGCGGACGGGGACCACAGATACGCAGTATTTT; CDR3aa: CATQRTGTTDTQYF
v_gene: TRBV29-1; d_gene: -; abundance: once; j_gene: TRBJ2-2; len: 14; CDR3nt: TGCAGCGTTGAGGGGAAAAGGGGATCCGGGGAGCTGTTTTTT; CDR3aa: CSVEGKRGSGELFF
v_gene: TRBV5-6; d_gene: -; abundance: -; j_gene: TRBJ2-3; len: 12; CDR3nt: TGTGCCAGCAGCTCGACTAGTGGTACGCAGTATTTT; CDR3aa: CASSSTSGTQYF
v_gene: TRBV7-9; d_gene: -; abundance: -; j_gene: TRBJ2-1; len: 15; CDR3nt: TGTGCCAGCAGCTTAAATAGGTGGAGAGTGGATGAGCAGTTCTTC; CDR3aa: CASSLNRWRVDEQFF
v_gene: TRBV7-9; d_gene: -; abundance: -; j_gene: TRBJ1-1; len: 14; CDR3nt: TGTGCCAGCAGCTTGGACAGTACGTCGTCTGAAGCTTTCTTT; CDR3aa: CASSLDSTSSEAFF
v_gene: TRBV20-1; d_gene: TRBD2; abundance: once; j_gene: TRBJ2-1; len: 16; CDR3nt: TGCAGTGCTCCTCTCCTTACTAGCGGGAGCTACAATGAGCAGTTCTTC; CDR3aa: CSAPLLTSGSYNEQFF
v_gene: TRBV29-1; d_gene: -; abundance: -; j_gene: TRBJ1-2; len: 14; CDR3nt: TGCAGCGTCCTACCCACAAGGGGGGCGAACGGCAACACCTTC; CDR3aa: CSVLPTRGANGNTF
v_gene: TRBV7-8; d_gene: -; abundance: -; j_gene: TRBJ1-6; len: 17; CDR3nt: TGTGCCAGCAGCTTGAGACAGTTGAGCTCCTATAATTCACCCCTCCACTTT; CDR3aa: CASSLRQLSSYNSPLHF
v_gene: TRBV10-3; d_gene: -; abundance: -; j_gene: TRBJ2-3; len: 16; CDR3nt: TGTGCCATCAGTGAGTCGGCCGTATCTACCTCAGATACGCAGTATTTT; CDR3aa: CAISESAVSTSDTQYF
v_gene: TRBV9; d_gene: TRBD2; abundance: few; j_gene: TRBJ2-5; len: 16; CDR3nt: TGTGCCAGCAGCGAAAGCTTAGCGGGGATACAAGAGACCCAGTACTTC; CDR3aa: CASSESLAGIQETQYF
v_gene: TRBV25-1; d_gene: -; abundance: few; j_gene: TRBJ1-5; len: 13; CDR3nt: TGTGCCAGCAGTGGAAGGGCCGATCAGCCCCAGCATTTT; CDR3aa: CASSGRADQPQHF
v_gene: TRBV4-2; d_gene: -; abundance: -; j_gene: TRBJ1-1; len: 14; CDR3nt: TGTGCCAGCAGCCCGGTGGTGGATGGTACTGAAGCTTTCTTT; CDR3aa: CASSPVVDGTEAFF
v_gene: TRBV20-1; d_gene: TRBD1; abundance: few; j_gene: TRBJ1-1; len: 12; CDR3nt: TGCAGTGTAAGGACAGGGGACACTGAAGCTTTCTTT; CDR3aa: CSVRTGDTEAFF
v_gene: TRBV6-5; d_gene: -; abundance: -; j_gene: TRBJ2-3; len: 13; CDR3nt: TGTGCCAGCAGAACAGGGAGCACAGATACGCAGTATTTT; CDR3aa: CASRTGSTDTQYF
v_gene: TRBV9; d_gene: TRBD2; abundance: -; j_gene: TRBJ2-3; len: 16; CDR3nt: TGTGCCAGCAGCAAAACTAGCGGGAGTTTCACAGATACGCAGTATTTT; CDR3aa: CASSKTSGSFTDTQYF
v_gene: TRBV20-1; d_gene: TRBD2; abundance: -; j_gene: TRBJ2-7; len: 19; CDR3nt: TGCAGTGCTACTGGAGGTGGGACTAGCGGAAGGAGCTCCTACAATGAGCAGTACTTC; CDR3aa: CSATGGGTSGRSSYNEQYF
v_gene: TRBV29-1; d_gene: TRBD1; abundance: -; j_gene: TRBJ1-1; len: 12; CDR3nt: TGCAGCGGGGGGGCCAGGGGGAATGAAGCTTTCTTT; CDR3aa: CSGGARGNEAFF
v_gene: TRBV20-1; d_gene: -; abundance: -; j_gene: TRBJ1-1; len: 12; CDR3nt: TGCAGTGCTAGGGGAATAAACACTGAAGCTTTCTTT; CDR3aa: CSARGINTEAFF
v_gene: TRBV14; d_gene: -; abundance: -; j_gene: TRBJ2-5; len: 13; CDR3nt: TGTGCCAGCAGCCAGGCTTTCCAAGAGACCCAGTACTTC; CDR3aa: CASSQAFQETQYF
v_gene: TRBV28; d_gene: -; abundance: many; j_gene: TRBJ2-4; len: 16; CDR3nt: TGTGCCAGCAGCGGACATCCTTCTCTAGCCAAAAACATTCAGTACTTC; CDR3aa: CASSGHPSLAKNIQYF
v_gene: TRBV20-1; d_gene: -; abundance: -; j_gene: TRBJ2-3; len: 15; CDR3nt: TGCAGTGCTAGAGATAATGGGGGCAGCACAGATACGCAGTATTTT; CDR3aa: CSARDNGGSTDTQYF
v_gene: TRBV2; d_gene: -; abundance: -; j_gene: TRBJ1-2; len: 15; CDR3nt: TGTGCCAGCAATGACGGCGCAGCCGCTAACTATGGCTACACCTTC; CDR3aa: CASNDGAAANYGYTF
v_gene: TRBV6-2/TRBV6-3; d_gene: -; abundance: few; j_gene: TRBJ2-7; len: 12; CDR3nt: TGTGCCAGCAGTAAGGTGGGAGGCGAGCAGTACTTC; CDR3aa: CASSKVGGEQYF
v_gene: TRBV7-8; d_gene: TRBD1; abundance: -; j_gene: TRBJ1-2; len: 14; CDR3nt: TGTGCCAGCAGCGTACTCGGGACAGTCTGGGGCTACACCTTC; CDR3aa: CASSVLGTVWGYTF
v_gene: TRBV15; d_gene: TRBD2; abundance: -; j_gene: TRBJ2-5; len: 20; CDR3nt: TGTGCCACCAACAATAGAGGTGGACTAGCGGGAGTGGGGGGCCAAGAGACCCAGTACTTC; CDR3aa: CATNNRGGLAGVGGQETQYF
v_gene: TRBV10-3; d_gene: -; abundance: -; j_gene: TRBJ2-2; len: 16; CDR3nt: TGTGCCATCAGACCCCGGCGTACACCCTGGTCCGGGGAGCTGTTTTTT; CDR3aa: CAIRPRRTPWSGELFF
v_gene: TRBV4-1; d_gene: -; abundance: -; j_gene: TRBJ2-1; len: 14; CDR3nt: TGCGCCAGCAGCCCCTTCCTAGGATACAATGAGCAGTTCTTC; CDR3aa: CASSPFLGYNEQFF
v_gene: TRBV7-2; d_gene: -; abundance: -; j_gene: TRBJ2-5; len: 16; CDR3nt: TGTGCCAGCAGCCCCCGGGACCAGCGGTCCCAAGAGACCCAGTACTTC; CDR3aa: CASSPRDQRSQETQYF